This TCR beta chain comes out of a study of HIV-infected patients and healthy controls. Alpha and beta constant-region primers primed reverse transcription of 400 to 500 ng RNA. Alpha and beta chain libraries were made separately by chain-specific third strand synthesis with multiplexing indices. MiXCR, applied by TCRdb to the 5' RACE reads, yields one record per CDR3 protein. The table shows roughly 13,000 distinct CDR3 sequences, with roughly 12% occurring only once. Follow-up blood was drawn about 14 weeks, roughly three months, after antiretroviral therapy began. No cell fractionation was done, so the repertoire covers all unsorted peripheral blood T cells. The study's findings and limits: HIV+ repertoires were severely depleted of MAIT alpha-chain CDR3s, unlike healthy controls.

In its sample, this clonotype was seen many times. Antigen specificity is unknown. CDR1 is MGHRA and CDR2 is YSYEKL in the germline V gene. V lost 0 bases and J 2 bases, leaving 11 bases between the germline ends. This CDR3 contains 16 residues. This specimen was blood, taken during antiretroviral therapy. The chain uses TRBV4-1 and TRBJ2-1; D unresolved. The clonotype comes from an adult with HIV infection. The donor label of this sample is uncertain. The CDR3 DNA reads TGCGCCAGCAGCCAAGAACCGTCCCCAACCTACAATGAGCAGTTCTTC. Translated: CASSQEPSPTYNEQFF.